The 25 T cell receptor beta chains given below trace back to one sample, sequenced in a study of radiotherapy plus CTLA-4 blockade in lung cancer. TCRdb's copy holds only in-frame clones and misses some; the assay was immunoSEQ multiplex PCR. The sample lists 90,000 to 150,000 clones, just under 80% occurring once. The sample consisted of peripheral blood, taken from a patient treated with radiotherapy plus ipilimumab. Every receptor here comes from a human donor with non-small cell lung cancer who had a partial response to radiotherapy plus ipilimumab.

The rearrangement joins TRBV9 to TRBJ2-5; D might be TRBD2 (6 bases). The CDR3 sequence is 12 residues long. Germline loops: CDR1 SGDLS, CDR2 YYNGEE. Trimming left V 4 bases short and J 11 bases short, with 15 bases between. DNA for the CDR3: TGTGCCAGCAGCTTGACCCCGGGGGAGCAGTACTTC. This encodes CASSLTPGEQYF.

The CDR3 loop is CASSNRVAKNIQYF. The CDR3 DNA is TGTGCCAGTAGTAACAGGGTCGCCAAAAACATTCAGTACTTC. The chain carries TRBV19 and TRBJ2-4; D may be TRBD1 (6 bases). Trimming shortened V by 4 bases and J by 1 base, and 8 bases separated the two germline ends. This CDR3 has 14 amino acids. CDR1 is LNHDA, CDR2 SQIVND, per germline (reference sequence).

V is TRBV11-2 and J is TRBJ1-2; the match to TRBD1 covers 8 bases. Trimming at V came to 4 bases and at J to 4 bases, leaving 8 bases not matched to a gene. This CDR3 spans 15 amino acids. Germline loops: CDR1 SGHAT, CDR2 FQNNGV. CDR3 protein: CASSSGQGLLYGYTF. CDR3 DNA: TGTGCCAGCAGCTCTGGACAGGGACTTCTCTATGGCTACACCTTC.

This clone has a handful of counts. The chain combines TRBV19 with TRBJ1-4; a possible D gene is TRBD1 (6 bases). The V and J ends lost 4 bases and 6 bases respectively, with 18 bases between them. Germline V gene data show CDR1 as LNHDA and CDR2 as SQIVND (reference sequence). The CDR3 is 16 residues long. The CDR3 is CASSTPLPGVDEKLFF. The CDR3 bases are TGTGCCAGTAGTACCCCCCTTCCAGGGGTGGATGAAAAACTGTTTTTT.

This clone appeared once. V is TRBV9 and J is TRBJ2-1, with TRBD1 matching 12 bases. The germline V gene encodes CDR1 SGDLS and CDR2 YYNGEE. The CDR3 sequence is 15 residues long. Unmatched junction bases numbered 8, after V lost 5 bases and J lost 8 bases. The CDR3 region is CASSETGTGGDEQFF. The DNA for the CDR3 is TGTGCCAGCAGTGAAACCGGGACAGGGGGCGATGAGCAGTTCTTC.

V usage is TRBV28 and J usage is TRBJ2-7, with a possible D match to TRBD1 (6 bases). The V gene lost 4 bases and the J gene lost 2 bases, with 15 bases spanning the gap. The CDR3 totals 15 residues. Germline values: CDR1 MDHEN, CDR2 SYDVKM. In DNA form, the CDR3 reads TGTGCCAGCAGTTCAGGGGCCCAGCCCCCCTACGAGCAGTACGTC. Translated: CASSSGAQPPYEQYV.

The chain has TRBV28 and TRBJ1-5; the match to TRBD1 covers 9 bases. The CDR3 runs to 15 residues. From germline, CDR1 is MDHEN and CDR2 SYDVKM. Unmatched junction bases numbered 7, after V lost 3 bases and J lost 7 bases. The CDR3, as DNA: TGTGCCAGCAGTTTGGGAACAGGGGGCGGACAGCCCCAGCATTTT. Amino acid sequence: CASSLGTGGGQPQHF.

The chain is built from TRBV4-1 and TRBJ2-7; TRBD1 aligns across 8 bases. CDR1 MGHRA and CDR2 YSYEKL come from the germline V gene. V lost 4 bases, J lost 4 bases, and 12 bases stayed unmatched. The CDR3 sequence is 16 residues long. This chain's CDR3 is CASSRQSGTGHYEQYF. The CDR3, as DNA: TGCGCCAGCAGCCGTCAGTCCGGGACAGGACATTACGAGCAGTACTTC.

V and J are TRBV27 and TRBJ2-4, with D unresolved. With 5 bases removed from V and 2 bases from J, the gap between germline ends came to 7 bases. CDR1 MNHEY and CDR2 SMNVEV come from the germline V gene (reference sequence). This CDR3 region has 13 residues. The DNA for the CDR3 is TGTGCCAGCAGTATGAGATCCAAAAACATTCAGTACTTC. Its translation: CASSMRSKNIQYF.

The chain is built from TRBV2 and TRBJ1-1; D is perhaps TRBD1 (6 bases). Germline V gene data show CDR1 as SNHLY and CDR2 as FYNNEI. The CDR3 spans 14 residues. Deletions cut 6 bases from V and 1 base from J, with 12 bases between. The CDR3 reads CASRPDSSNTEAFF. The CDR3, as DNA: TGTGCCAGCAGGCCGGACAGTTCGAACACTGAAGCTTTCTTT. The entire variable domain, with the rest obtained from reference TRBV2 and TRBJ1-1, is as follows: EPEVTQTPSHQVTQMGQEVILRCVPISNHLYFYWYRQILGQKVEFLVSFYNNEISEKSEIFDDQFSVERPDGSNFTLKIRSTKLEDSAMYFCASRPDSSNTEAFFGQGTRLTVV.

CDR3 nucleotides: TGTGCCAGCAGCCGTCGGACAGAGAACACTGAAGCTTTCTTT. This sequence encodes CASSRRTENTEAFF. The chain is built from TRBV27 and TRBJ1-1; maybe TRBD1 (6 bases). CDR3 length: 14 amino acids. Germline V CDR1 and CDR2: MNHEY, SMNVEV (reference sequence). V lost 6 bases to trimming and J lost 1 base, with 12 bases between them.

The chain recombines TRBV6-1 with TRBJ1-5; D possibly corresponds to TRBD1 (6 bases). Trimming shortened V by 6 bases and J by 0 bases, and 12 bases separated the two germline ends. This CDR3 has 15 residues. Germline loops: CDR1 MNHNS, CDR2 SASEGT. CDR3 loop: CASRGTPGSNQPQHF. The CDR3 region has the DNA TGTGCCAGCAGGGGGACACCCGGTAGCAATCAGCCCCAGCATTTT.

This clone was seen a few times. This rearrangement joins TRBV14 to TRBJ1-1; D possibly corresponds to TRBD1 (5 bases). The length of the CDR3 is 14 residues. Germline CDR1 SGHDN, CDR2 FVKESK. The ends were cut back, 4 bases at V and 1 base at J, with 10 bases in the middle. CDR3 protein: CASSPRQKNTEAFF. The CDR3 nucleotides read TGTGCCAGCAGCCCCAGACAGAAGAACACTGAAGCTTTCTTT.

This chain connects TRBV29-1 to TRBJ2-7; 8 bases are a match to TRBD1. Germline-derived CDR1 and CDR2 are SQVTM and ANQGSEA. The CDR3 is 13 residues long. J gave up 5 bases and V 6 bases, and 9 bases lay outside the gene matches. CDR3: CSVSGTGIHEQYF. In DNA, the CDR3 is TGCAGCGTCTCCGGGACAGGTATCCACGAGCAGTACTTC.

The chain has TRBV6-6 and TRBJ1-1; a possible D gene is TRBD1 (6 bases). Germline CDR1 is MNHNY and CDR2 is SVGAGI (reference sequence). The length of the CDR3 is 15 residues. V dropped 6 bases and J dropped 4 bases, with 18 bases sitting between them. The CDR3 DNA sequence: TGTGCCAGCAGCTTCCTTTCCGGACAGTCCACTGAAGCTTTCTTT. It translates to CASSFLSGQSTEAFF.

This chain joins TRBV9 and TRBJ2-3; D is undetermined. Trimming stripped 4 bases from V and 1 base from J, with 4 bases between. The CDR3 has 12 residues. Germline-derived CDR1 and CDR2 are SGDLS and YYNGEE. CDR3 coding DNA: TGTGCCAGCAGCCGGGGCACAGATACGCAGTATTTT. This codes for CASSRGTDTQYF.

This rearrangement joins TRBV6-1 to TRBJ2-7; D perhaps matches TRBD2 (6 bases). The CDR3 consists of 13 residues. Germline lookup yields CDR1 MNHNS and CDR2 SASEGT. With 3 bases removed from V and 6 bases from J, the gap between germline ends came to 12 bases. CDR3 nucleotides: TGTGCCAGCAGTGATTTCGAGGGAGGCGAGCAGTACGTC. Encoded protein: CASSDFEGGEQYV.

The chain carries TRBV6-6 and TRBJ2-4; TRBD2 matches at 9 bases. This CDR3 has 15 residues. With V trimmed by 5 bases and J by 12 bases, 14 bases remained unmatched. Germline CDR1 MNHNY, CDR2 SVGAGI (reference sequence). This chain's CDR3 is CASSPALAGGPAQYF. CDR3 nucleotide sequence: TGTGCCAGCAGTCCTGCCTTGGCGGGAGGGCCGGCTCAGTACTTC.

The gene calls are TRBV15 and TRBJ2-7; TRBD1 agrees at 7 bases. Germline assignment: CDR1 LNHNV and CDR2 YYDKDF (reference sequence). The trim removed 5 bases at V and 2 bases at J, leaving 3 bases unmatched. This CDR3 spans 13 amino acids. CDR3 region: CATSLDRTYEQYV. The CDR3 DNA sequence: TGTGCCACCAGCTTGGACAGGACCTACGAGCAGTACGTC.

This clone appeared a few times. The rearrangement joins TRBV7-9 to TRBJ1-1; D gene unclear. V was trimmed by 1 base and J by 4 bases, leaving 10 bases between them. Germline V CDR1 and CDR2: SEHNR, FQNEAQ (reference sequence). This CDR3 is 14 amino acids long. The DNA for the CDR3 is TGTGCCAGCAGCTTAGGGGTGGGAGCCACTGAAGCTTTCTTT. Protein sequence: CASSLGVGATEAFF. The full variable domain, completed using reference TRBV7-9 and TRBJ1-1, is DTGVSQNPRHKITKRGQNVTFRCDPISEHNRLYWYRQTLGQGPEFLTYFQNEAQLEKSRLLSDRFSAERPKGSFSTLEIQRTEQGDSAMYLCASSLGVGATEAFFGQGTRLTVV.

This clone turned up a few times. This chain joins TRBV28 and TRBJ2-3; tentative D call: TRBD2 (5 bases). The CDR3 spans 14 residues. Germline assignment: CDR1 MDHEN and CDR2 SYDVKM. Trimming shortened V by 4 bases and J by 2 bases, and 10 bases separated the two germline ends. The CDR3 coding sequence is TGTGCCAGCAGTTCGGACTTGATCACAGATACGCAGTATTTT. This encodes CASSSDLITDTQYF.

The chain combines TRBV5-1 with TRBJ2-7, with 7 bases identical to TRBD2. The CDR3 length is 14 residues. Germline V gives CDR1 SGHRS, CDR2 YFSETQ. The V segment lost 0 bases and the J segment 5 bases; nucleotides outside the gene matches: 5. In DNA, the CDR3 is TGCGCCAGCAGCTTGGGAGGCGGGAGCGACGAGCAGTACTTC. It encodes CASSLGGGSDEQYF.

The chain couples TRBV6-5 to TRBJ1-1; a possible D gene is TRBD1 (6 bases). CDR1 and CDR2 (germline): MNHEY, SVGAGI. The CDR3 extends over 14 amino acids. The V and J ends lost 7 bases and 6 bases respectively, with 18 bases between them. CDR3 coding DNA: TGTGCCAGCAACCCCTCTTCAGGGGATGCTGAAGCTTTCTTT. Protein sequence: CASNPSSGDAEAFF.

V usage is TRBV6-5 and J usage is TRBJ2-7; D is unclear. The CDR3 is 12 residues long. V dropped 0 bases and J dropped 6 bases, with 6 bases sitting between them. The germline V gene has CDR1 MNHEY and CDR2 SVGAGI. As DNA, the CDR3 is TGTGCCAGCAGTTACTCGGTCGGCGAGCAGTACTTC. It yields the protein CASSYSVGEQYF.

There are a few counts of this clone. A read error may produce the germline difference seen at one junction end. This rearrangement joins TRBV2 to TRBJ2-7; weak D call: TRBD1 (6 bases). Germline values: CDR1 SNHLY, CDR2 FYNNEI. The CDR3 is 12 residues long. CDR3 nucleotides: TGTGCCAGCAGCGGCGGCCGGGCAGGGGATGACTTC. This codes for CASSGGRAGDDF.